Below, 21 T cell receptor beta chains from the same sample are listed, as sequenced in a study of T cells in localized non-small cell lung cancer. Profiled with immunoSEQ multiplex PCR; TCRdb holds only in-frame clones, not every one. The table records about 1,400 clones, over 20% of them present only once. Sample: normal lung tissue next to the tumor, taken before any cancer treatment. These receptors were collected from a female donor of 60 years or more with stage I lung adenocarcinoma.

The sample holds a few counts of this clone. The chain is built from TRBV6-8 and TRBJ1-4, with TRBD1 matching over 8 bases. Per the germline V gene, CDR1 is MNHGY and CDR2 is SAAAGT. CDR3 length equals 13 residues. Trimming took 10 bases from V and 3 from J; bases not matched to a gene: 4. In DNA, the CDR3 is TGTGCCACCGGACAGGGTCCTAATGAAAAACTGTTTTTT. Encoded protein: CATGQGPNEKLFF.

This clone was detected once. The chain has TRBV19 and TRBJ2-1, with D perhaps matching TRBD1 or TRBD2 (5 bases each). There are 14 residues in the CDR3. In germline, CDR1 is LNHDA, CDR2 SQIVND (reference sequence). Between the trimmed V and J ends, which lost 3 bases and 1 base, there was a span of 7 bases. The CDR3 reads CASSIEGSYNEQFF. The DNA for the CDR3 is TGTGCCAGTAGTATTGAGGGGTCCTACAATGAGCAGTTCTTC.

V gene TRBV19 combines with J gene TRBJ1-2; D perhaps matches TRBD1 (5 bases). The V gene lost 7 bases and the J gene lost 5 bases, with 17 bases spanning the gap. CDR1 is LNHDA, CDR2 SQIVND, per germline (reference sequence). This CDR3 comprises 14 residues. CDR3 nucleotides: TGTGCCAGTAACTATGCCTTGGGGGGATATGGCTACACCTTC. Protein product: CASNYALGGYGYTF.

This clone was observed a handful of times. The rearrangement joins TRBV19 to TRBJ2-1, with 11 bases that match TRBD2. The germline V gene has CDR1 LNHDA and CDR2 SQIVND (reference sequence). CDR3 size: 15 residues. Germline trimming cut 1 base from V and 9 bases from J; bases unmatched to any gene: 5. The CDR3 sequence: CASSIGLAGGAEQFF. CDR3 nucleotides: TGTGCCAGTAGTATAGGGTTAGCGGGAGGGGCTGAGCAGTTCTTC.

J is TRBJ1-5 and V is TRBV6-8; D ambiguous. V lost 6 bases and J lost 4, with 10 bases in between. The CDR3 is made up of 13 amino acids. Germline CDR1 is MNHGY and CDR2 is SAAAGT. Here the CDR3 reads CASSSSKNQPQHF. CDR3 nucleotides: TGTGCCAGCAGCAGCTCTAAGAATCAGCCCCAGCATTTT.

This sequence joins TRBV18 and TRBJ2-1, with 11 bases aligning to TRBD2. V was pared by 4 bases and J by 0 bases, with 11 bases of the junction left unmatched. The CDR3 contains 19 residues. From germline, CDR1 is KGHSH and CDR2 LQKENI. The CDR3 loop is CASSLTSGRGADSYNEQFF. The CDR3 DNA is TGTGCCAGCTCACTTACTAGCGGGAGAGGGGCTGACTCCTACAATGAGCAGTTCTTC.

This clone was observed a few times. The V call is TRBV11-3, the J call TRBJ2-1; the match to TRBD2 covers 13 bases. CDR1 is SGHNT, CDR2 YENEEA, per germline. Unmatched junction bases numbered 0, after V lost 3 bases and J lost 4 bases. There are 15 residues in the CDR3. CDR3 sequence: CASSLTSGRYNEQFF. CDR3 in DNA: TGTGCCAGCAGCTTGACTAGCGGGAGGTACAATGAGCAGTTCTTC. Looking up the rest from reference TRBV11-3 and TRBJ2-1 gives the full variable domain: EAGVVQSPRYKIIEKKQPVAFWCNPISGHNTLYWYLQNLGQGPELLIRYENEEAVDDSQLPKDRFSAERLKGVDSTLKIQPAELGDSAVYLCASSLTSGRYNEQFFGPGTRLTVL.

The genes are TRBV19 and TRBJ2-5, with D possibly matching TRBD1 (6 bases). Germline-derived CDR1 and CDR2 are LNHDA and SQIVND (reference sequence). Trimming shortened V by 1 base and J by 2 bases, and 11 bases separated the two germline ends. This CDR3 region has 15 residues. The CDR3 sequence: CASSIGQVGQETQYF. The CDR3 DNA reads as TGTGCCAGTAGTATAGGACAGGTGGGTCAAGAGACCCAGTACTTC.

This clone was seen once. J is TRBJ2-1 and V is TRBV30; the match to TRBD2 covers 11 bases. V was pared by 0 bases and J by 9 bases, with 7 bases of the junction left unmatched. In germline, CDR1 is GTSNPN, CDR2 SVGIG (reference sequence). The CDR3 consists of 15 residues. CDR3 nucleotides: TGTGCCTGGAGTGTACTCTCTAGCGGGAGGTTTGAGCAGTTCTTC. The encoded protein is CAWSVLSSGRFEQFF.

CDR3: CATSKGLAGGGADTQYF. DNA for the CDR3: TGTGCCACCAGCAAGGGACTAGCGGGAGGGGGGGCAGATACGCAGTATTTT. The rearrangement uses TRBV15 and TRBJ2-3, with TRBD2 matching 16 bases. V was pared by 4 bases and J by 4 bases, with 5 bases of the junction left unmatched. The CDR3 sequence is 17 residues long. CDR1 is LNHNV and CDR2 is YYDKDF in the germline V gene (reference sequence).

This clone has a handful of counts. This sequence joins TRBV11-3 and TRBJ2-7; 11 bases agree with TRBD2. Germline CDR1 reads SGHNT; CDR2 reads YENEEA. J gave up 4 bases and V 2 bases, and 7 bases lay outside the gene matches. The CDR3 is 16 amino acids. The CDR3 region has the DNA TGTGCCAGCAGCTTAACTAGCGGGAGTGCCGGGTACGAGCAGTACTTC. Protein sequence: CASSLTSGSAGYEQYF.

This clone showed up just a few times. The chain combines TRBV11-3 with TRBJ2-3; D is perhaps TRBD2 (6 bases). Trimming pared 5 bases from V and 0 bases from J, leaving 21 bases between. The germline V gene encodes CDR1 SGHNT and CDR2 YENEEA. This CDR3 has 18 amino acids. The CDR3 DNA reads TGTGCCAGCAGCCCCTACCCCACCTTAGCGGATAGCACAGATACGCAGTATTTT. Translating gives CASSPYPTLADSTDTQYF.

This clone is deemed large (0.1 to 1%). The V and J genes are TRBV11-3 and TRBJ2-7; TRBD2 matches 8 bases. V lost 5 bases, J lost 4 bases, and 10 bases stayed unmatched. The V gene's germline CDR1 is SGHNT and CDR2 YENEEA. This CDR3 region has 15 residues. CDR3 sequence reads: CASSRSREGRYEQYF. As DNA, the CDR3 is TGTGCCAGCAGCCGGTCCCGGGAGGGCCGTTACGAGCAGTACTTC.

Only a few counts were recorded for this clone. The rearrangement joins TRBV6-8 to TRBJ1-1; D might be TRBD1 (6 bases). Trimming cost V 10 bases and J 0 bases, with 12 bases left between them. Germline V gene lookup returns CDR1 MNHGY and CDR2 SAAAGT. The CDR3 runs 13 residues. CDR3: CATTRGLNTEAFF. In nucleotides, the CDR3 is TGTGCCACGACGAGGGGGTTGAACACTGAAGCTTTCTTT.

The chain has TRBV18 and TRBJ2-2; tentatively, D is TRBD1 (6 bases). The CDR3 covers 15 residues. CDR1 KGHSH and CDR2 LQKENI come from the germline V gene. Trimming took 1 base from V and 0 from J, leaving 6 bases between them. The CDR3 DNA reads TGTGCCAGCTCACCACGGACAGCGAACACCGGGGAGCTGTTTTTT. This gives the protein CASSPRTANTGELFF.

The V gene is TRBV12-5, the J gene TRBJ2-3; tentatively, D is TRBD2 (6 bases). V was trimmed by 6 bases and J by 3 bases, leaving 19 bases between them. Per germline, CDR1 LGHNT and CDR2 FRNRAP. The CDR3 spans 16 residues. CDR3 DNA: TGTGCTAGTGGGAGCCAAACTAGCCTGGGGACAGATACGCAGTATTTT. This codes for CASGSQTSLGTDTQYF. The whole variable domain, remainder taken from reference TRBV12-5 and TRBJ2-3, is DARVTQTPRHKVTEMGQEVTMRCQPILGHNTVFWYRQTMMQGLELLAYFRNRAPLDDSGMPKDRFSAEMPDATLATLKIQPSEPRDSAVYFCASGSQTSLGTDTQYFGPGTRLTVL.

The chain carries TRBV19 and TRBJ2-3, with 7 bases that match TRBD2. CDR1 LNHDA and CDR2 SQIVND come from the germline V gene (reference sequence). The V gene end was trimmed by 6 bases and the J gene end by 4 bases; junction bases not matched to a gene: 10. This CDR3 has 15 residues. CDR3 amino acids: CASRGLAAPADTQYF. The CDR3 DNA is TGTGCCAGTAGGGGGCTAGCGGCACCCGCAGATACGCAGTATTTT.

This clone was counted only a few times. The gene calls are TRBV28 and TRBJ1-1; the D is unclear. The V gene's germline CDR1 is MDHEN and CDR2 SYDVKM. The length of the CDR3 is 13 residues. The ends were cut back, 3 bases at V and 4 bases at J, with 9 bases in the middle. The CDR3 sequence: CASSFNVGTEAFF. CDR3 coding DNA: TGTGCCAGCAGTTTTAACGTGGGCACTGAAGCTTTCTTT. The variable domain in full, completed from reference TRBV28 and TRBJ1-1, reads DVKVTQSSRYLVKRTGEKVFLECVQDMDHENMFWYRQDPGLGLRLIYFSYDVKMKEKGDIPEGYSVSREKKERFSLILESASTNQTSMYLCASSFNVGTEAFFGQGTRLTVV.

This clone is classed as medium-sized (0.01 to 0.1%). This chain links TRBV11-3 with TRBJ2-1; 11 bases map to TRBD2. The V and J ends lost 5 bases and 6 bases, in that order; junction bases with no gene match: 6. CDR1 and CDR2 from the germline V gene are SGHNT and YENEEA. This CDR3 spans 15 amino acids. CDR3 protein: CASSRTSGSLNEQFF. CDR3 coding DNA: TGTGCCAGCAGCCGTACTAGCGGGAGTCTCAATGAGCAGTTCTTC. The whole variable domain, remainder taken from reference TRBV11-3 and TRBJ2-1, is EAGVVQSPRYKIIEKKQPVAFWCNPISGHNTLYWYLQNLGQGPELLIRYENEEAVDDSQLPKDRFSAERLKGVDSTLKIQPAELGDSAVYLCASSRTSGSLNEQFFGPGTRLTVL.

This clone has just a few counts. The chain joins TRBV6-8 to TRBJ2-7; 8 bases are a match to TRBD2. Germline-derived CDR1 and CDR2 are MNHGY and SAAAGT. The trim removed 6 bases at V and 2 bases at J, leaving 9 bases unmatched. This CDR3 is 15 amino acids long. The CDR3 DNA reads TGTGCCAGCAGAGACCTTCCGGGGGGGACCTACGAGCAGTACTTC. Amino acids: CASRDLPGGTYEQYF.

This sequence joins TRBV5-1 and TRBJ2-5; 10 bases are shared with TRBD1. The CDR3 covers 15 residues. Germline loops: CDR1 SGHRS, CDR2 YFSETQ. J was trimmed by 4 bases and V by 4 bases; bases with no gene match: 7. CDR3 amino acids: CASSPDRGTRETQYF. The CDR3 coding sequence is TGCGCCAGCAGCCCGGACAGGGGGACGAGAGAGACCCAGTACTTC.